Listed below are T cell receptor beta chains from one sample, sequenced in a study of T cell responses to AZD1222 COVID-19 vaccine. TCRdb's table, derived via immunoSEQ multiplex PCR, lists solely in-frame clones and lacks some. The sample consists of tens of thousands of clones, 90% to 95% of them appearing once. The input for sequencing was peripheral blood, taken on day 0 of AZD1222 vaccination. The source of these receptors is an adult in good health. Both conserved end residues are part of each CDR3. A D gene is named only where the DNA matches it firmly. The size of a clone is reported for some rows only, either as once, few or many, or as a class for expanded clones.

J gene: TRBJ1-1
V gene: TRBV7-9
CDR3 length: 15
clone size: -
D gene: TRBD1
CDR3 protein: CASSLWTGGNTEAFF
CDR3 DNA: TGTGCCAGCAGCTTATGGACAGGCGGGAACACTGAAGCTTTCTTT

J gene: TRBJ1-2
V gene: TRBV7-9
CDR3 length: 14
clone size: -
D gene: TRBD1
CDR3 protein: CASSLAGQHYGYTF
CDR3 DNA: TGTGCCAGCAGCTTAGCGGGACAGCACTATGGCTACACCTTC

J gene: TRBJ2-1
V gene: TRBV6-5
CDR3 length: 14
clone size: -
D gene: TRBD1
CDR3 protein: CASSYDRGYNEQFF
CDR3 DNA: TGTGCCAGCAGTTACGACAGGGGGTACAATGAGCAGTTCTTC

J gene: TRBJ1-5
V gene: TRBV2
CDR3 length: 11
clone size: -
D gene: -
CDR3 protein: CASSDLWAQHF
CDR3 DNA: TGTGCCAGCAGCGACTTATGGGCCCAGCATTTT

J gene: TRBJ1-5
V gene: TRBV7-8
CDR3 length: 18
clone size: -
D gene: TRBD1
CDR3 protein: CASSLGTGGPYSNQPQHF
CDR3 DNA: TGTGCCAGCAGCTTGGGGACAGGGGGTCCGTATAGCAATCAGCCCCAGCATTTT

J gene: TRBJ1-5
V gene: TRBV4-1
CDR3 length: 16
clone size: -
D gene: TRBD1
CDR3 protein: CASSQVWGQGNQPQHF
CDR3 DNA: TGCGCCAGCAGCCAAGTCTGGGGACAGGGCAATCAGCCCCAGCATTTT

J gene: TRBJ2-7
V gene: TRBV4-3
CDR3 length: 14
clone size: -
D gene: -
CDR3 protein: CASKRGTGSYEQYF
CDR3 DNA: TGCGCCAGCAAACGGGGGACTGGGTCCTACGAGCAGTACTTC

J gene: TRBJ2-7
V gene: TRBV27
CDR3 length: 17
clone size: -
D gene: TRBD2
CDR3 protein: CASSLGLAGGVVFEQYF
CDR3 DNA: TGTGCCAGCAGTTTAGGACTAGCGGGAGGGGTGGTTTTCGAGCAGTACTTC

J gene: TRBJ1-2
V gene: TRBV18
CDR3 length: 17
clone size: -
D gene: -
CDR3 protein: CASSPTPTDLDGYGYTF
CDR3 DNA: TGTGCCAGCTCACCAACCCCGACAGACTTGGACGGCTATGGCTACACCTTC

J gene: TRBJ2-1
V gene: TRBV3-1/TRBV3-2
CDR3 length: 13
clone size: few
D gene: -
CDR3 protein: CASSRDGNNEQFF
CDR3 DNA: TGTGCCAGCAGCCGGGACGGAAACAATGAGCAGTTCTTC

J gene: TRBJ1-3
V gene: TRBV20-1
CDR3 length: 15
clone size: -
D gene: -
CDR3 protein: CSASKGQGLRNTIYF
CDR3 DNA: TGCAGTGCTAGTAAGGGCCAGGGGCTACGAAACACCATATATTTT

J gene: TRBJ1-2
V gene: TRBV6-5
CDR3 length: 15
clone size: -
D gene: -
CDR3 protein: CATLSPSGTDYGYTF
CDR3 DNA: TGTGCCACACTTTCTCCTTCCGGCACCGACTATGGCTACACCTTC

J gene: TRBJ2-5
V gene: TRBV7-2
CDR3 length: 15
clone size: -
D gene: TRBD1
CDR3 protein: CASSSSLDRGETQYF
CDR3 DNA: TGTGCCAGCAGCTCTTCCCTTGACAGGGGAGAGACCCAGTACTTC

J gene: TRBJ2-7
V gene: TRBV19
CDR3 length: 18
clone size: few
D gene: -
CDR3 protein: CASSILPFGLTAPYEQYF
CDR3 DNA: TGTGCCAGTAGTATTCTCCCTTTCGGCCTGACAGCCCCCTACGAGCAGTACTTC

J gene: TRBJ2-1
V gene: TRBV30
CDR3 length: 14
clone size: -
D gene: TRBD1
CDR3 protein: CAWDRDRTYNEQFF
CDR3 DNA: TGTGCCTGGGACCGGGACAGAACCTACAATGAGCAGTTCTTC

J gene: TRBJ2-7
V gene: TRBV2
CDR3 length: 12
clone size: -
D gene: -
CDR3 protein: CASRPRTYEQYF
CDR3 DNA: TGTGCCAGCAGACCTCGTACCTACGAGCAGTACTTC

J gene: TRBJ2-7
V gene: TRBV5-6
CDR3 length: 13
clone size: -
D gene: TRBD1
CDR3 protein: CASTTGANYEQYF
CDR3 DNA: TGTGCCAGTACGACAGGGGCTAACTACGAGCAGTACTTC

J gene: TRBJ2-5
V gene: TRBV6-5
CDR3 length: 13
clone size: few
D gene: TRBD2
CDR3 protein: CASSRTSGQTQYF
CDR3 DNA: TGTGCCAGCAGCAGGACTAGCGGACAGACCCAGTACTTC

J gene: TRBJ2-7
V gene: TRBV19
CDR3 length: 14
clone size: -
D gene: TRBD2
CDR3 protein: CASSGGLAGYEQYF
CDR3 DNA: TGTGCCAGTAGTGGGGGACTAGCGGGGTACGAGCAGTACTTC

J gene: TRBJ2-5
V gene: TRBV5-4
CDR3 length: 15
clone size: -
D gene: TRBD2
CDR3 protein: CASSLGLAGGETQYF
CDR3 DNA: TGTGCCAGCAGCTTGGGGCTAGCGGGAGGGGAGACCCAGTACTTC

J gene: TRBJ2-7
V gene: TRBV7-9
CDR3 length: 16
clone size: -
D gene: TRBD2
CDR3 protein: CASSLGLASSSYEQYF
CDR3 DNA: TGTGCCAGCAGCCTCGGACTAGCGTCTAGCTCCTACGAGCAGTACTTC

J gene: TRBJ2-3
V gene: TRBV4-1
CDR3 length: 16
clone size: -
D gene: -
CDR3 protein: CASSQLTGEATDTQYF
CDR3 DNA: TGCGCCAGCAGCCAACTTACAGGGGAGGCCACAGATACGCAGTATTTT

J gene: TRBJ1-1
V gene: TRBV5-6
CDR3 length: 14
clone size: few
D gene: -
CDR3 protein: CASSLVGGGTEAFF
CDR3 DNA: TGTGCCAGCAGCTTGGTGGGTGGTGGCACTGAAGCTTTCTTT

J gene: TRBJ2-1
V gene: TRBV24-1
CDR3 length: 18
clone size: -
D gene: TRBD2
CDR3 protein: CATSDWTSGGKDLNEQFF
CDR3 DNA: TGTGCCACCAGTGACTGGACTAGCGGGGGTAAGGATCTCAATGAGCAGTTCTTC

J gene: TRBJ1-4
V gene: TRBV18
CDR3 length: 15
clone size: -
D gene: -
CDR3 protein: CASRIVGGGNEKLFF
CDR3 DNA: TGTGCCAGCCGGATCGTTGGAGGAGGGAATGAAAAACTGTTTTTT

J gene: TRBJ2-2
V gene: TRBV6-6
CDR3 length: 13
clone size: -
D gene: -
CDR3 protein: CAISGGLGGELFF
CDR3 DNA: TGTGCCATCTCGGGCGGGCTCGGCGGGGAGCTGTTTTTT

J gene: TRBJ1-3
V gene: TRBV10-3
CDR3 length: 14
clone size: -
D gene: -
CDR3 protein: CAISEGSWGNTIYF
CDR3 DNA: TGTGCCATCAGTGAGGGCAGTTGGGGAAACACCATATATTTT

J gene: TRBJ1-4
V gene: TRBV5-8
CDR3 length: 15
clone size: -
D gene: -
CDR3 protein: CASSLYYREGEKLFF
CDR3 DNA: TGTGCCAGCAGCTTGTATTACAGGGAAGGTGAAAAACTGTTTTTT

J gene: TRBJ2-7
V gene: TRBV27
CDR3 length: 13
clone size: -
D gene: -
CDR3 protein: CASRGISFHEQYF
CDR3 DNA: TGTGCCAGTAGAGGAATTTCTTTCCACGAGCAGTACTTC

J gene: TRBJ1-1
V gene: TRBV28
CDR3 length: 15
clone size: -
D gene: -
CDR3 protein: CASSAVGGRYTEAFF
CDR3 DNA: TGTGCCAGCAGTGCCGTTGGGGGGAGGTACACTGAAGCTTTCTTT

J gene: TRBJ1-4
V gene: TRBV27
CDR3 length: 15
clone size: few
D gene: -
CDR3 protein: CASSLSGEYHEKLFF
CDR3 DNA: TGTGCCAGCAGTTTATCGGGGGAGTATCATGAAAAACTGTTTTTT

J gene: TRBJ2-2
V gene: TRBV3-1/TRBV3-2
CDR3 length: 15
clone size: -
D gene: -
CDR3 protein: CASSQDLGYLGELFF
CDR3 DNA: TGTGCCAGCAGCCAAGATCTGGGGTACCTCGGGGAGCTGTTTTTT

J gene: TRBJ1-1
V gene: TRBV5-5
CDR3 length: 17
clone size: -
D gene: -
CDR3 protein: CASSLLMSGLRNPEAFF
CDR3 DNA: TGTGCCAGCAGCTTATTAATGAGTGGCCTGCGTAACCCTGAAGCTTTCTTT

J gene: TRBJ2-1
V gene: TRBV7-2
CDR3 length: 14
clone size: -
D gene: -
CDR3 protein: CASSLTTRVDEQFF
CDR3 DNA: TGTGCCAGCAGCCTGACTACCCGAGTCGATGAGCAGTTCTTC

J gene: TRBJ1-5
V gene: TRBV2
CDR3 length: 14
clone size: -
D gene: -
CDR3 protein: CASREDRSNQPQHF
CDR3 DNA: TGTGCCAGCCGAGAGGACCGGTCCAATCAGCCCCAGCATTTT

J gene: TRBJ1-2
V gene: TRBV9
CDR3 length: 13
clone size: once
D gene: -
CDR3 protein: CASSAPAGYGYTF
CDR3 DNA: TGTGCCAGCAGCGCCCCGGCAGGCTATGGCTACACCTTC

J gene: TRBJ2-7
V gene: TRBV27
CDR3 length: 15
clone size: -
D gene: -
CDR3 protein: CASSELGGNSYEQYF
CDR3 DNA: TGTGCCAGCAGCGAGCTGGGCGGGAACTCCTACGAGCAGTACTTC

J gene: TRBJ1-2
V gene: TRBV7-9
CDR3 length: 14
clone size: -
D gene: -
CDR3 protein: CASSLRIGRGGYTF
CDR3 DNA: TGTGCCAGCAGTCTTAGGATTGGTCGAGGCGGCTACACCTTC

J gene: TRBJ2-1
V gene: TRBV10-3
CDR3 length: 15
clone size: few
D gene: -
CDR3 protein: CAISESGGSYNEQFF
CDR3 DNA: TGTGCCATCAGTGAGTCCGGCGGATCCTACAATGAGCAGTTCTTC

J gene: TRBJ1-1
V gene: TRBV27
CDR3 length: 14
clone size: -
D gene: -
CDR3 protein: CASSPLAGGTEAFF
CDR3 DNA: TGTGCCAGCAGTCCCCTGGCAGGCGGCACTGAAGCTTTCTTT

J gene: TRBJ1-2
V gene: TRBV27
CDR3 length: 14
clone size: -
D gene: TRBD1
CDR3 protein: CASRNPGTAYGYTF
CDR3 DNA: TGTGCCAGCAGAAACCCCGGGACAGCCTATGGCTACACCTTC

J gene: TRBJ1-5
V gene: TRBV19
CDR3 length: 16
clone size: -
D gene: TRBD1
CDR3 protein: CASSVTGTGLEGPQHF
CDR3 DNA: TGTGCCAGTAGTGTGACCGGGACAGGGTTAGAAGGGCCCCAGCATTTT

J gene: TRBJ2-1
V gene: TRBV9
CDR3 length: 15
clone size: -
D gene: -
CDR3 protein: CASSVGFDTSNEQFF
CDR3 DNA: TGTGCCAGCAGCGTAGGCTTTGATACCAGTAATGAGCAGTTCTTC

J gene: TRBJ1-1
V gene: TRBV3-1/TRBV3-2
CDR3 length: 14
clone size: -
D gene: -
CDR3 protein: CASSQVVQGSEAFF
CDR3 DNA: TGTGCCAGCAGCCAAGTGGTACAGGGATCTGAAGCTTTCTTT

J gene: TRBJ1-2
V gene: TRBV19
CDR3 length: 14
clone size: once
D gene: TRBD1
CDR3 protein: CASRSGQGAYGYTF
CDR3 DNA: TGTGCCAGTAGATCCGGACAGGGTGCCTATGGCTACACCTTC

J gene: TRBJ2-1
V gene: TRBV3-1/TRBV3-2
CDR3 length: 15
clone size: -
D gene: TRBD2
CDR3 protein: CASSQGLAGDNEQFF
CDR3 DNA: TGTGCCAGCAGCCAGGGACTAGCGGGAGACAATGAGCAGTTCTTC

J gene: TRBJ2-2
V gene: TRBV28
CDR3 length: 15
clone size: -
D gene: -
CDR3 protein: CASTLWRVNAGELFF
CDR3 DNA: TGTGCCAGCACGCTGTGGCGGGTGAACGCCGGGGAGCTGTTTTTT

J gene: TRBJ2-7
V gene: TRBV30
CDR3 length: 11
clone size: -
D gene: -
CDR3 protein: CAWGNRYEQYF
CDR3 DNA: TGTGCCTGGGGGAACCGGTACGAGCAGTACTTC

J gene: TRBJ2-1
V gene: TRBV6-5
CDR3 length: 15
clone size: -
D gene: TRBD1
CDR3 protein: CASRKTGNSYNEQFF
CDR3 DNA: TGTGCCAGCAGGAAGACAGGGAATTCCTACAATGAGCAGTTCTTC

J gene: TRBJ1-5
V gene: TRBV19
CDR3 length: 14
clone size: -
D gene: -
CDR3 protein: CASSYDDTNQPQHF
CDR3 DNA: TGTGCCAGTAGTTATGATGATACGAATCAGCCCCAGCATTTT

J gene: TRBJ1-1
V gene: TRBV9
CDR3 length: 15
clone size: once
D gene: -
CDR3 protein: CASSVVPGMNTEAFF
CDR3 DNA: TGTGCCAGCAGCGTAGTTCCAGGAATGAACACTGAAGCTTTCTTT

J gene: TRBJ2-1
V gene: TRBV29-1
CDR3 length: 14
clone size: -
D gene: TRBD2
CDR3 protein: CSVGASGSWNEQFF
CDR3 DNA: TGCAGCGTTGGGGCTAGCGGGAGTTGGAATGAGCAGTTCTTC

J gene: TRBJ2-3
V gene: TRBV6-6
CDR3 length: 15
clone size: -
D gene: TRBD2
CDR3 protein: CASTRGRAGTDTQYF
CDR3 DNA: TGTGCCAGCACGCGCGGGAGGGCCGGGACAGATACGCAGTATTTT

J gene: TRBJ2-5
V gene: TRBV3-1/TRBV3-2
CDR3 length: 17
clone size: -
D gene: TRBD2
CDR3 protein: CASSQDLSGSHVETQYF
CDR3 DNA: TGTGCCAGCAGCCAAGATTTAAGCGGGAGTCACGTAGAGACCCAGTACTTC

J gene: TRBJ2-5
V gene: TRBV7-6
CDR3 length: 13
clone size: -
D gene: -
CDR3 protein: CASSSLSQETQYF
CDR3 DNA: TGTGCCAGCAGCTCCTTATCCCAAGAGACCCAGTACTTC

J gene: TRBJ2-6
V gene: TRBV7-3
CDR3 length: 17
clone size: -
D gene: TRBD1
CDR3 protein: CASSPQGAHSGANVLTF
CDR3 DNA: TGTGCCAGCAGCCCCCAGGGGGCCCACTCTGGGGCCAACGTCCTGACTTTC

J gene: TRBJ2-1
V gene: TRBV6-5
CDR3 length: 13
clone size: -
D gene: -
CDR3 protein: CASTEVSYNEQFF
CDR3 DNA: TGTGCCAGCACCGAGGTGTCCTACAATGAGCAGTTCTTC

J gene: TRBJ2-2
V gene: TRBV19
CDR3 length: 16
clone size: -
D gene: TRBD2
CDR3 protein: CASRYTGTIYTGELFF
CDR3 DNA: TGTGCCAGTAGATACACCGGGACTATCTACACCGGGGAGCTGTTTTTT

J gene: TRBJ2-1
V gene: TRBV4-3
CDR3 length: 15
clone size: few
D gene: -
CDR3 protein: CASSPRVGPDNEQFF
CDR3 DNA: TGCGCCAGCAGCCCCCGCGTGGGACCTGACAATGAGCAGTTCTTC